A selection of T cell receptor beta chains follows, all from one sample in a study of cytomegalovirus exposure and HLA in healthy donors. The protocol was immunoSEQ multiplex PCR, while the TCRdb copy is restricted to in-frame clones and leaves out a portion. Of about 55,000 clones in the sample, 75% to 95% are singletons; the top ten hold 2.5% to 3.5%. Sample: PBMCs. The source is a man aged 18 to 30 in good health and CMV-seronegative. Each CDR3 is given with its conserved first and last residue. D genes are given only for firm matches. Rows may omit the clone size; those that give it use once, few, many or a size class.

J | D | V | size | DNA | CDR3
TRBJ2-7 | TRBD1 | TRBV18 | once | TGTGCCAGCTCACTAACTCCGGGACAGGGCCCCTACGAGCAGTACTTC | CASSLTPGQGPYEQYF
TRBJ1-3 | TRBD1 | TRBV7-9 | . | TGTGCCAGCAGCTTAGCGACAGGGGCCGGAAACACCATATATTTT | CASSLATGAGNTIYF
TRBJ2-7 | . | TRBV2 | . | TGTGCCAGCAGGGCAGGCCCCTCCTACGAGCAGTACTTC | CASRAGPSYEQYF
TRBJ2-1 | TRBD2 | TRBV28 | . | TGTGCCAGCAAGGTAGCGGGCAATGAGCAGTTCTTC | CASKVAGNEQFF
TRBJ2-7 | TRBD2 | TRBV10-3 | . | TGTGCCATCGGACTCGGGGGCGGGAGGGGCCACGAGCAGTACTTC | CAIGLGGGRGHEQYF
TRBJ1-2 | . | TRBV25-1 | . | TGTGCCAGCAGTGAAGAGGACAGACCGAACTATGGCTACACCTTC | CASSEEDRPNYGYTF
TRBJ2-1 | TRBD2 | TRBV4-1 | . | TGCGCCAGCAGCGAAGCCATACACCTCCGGCCGGGACTAGCGGCCTCCTACAATGAGCAGTTCTTC | CASSEAIHLRPGLAASYNEQFF
TRBJ2-7 | . | TRBV10-3 | few | TGTGCCATCAGCGCGGCAGGGGCCTACGAGCAGTACTTC | CAISAAGAYEQYF
TRBJ2-1 | . | TRBV6-6 | . | TGTGCCAGCAGTCCCCAGGGGACCTACAATGAGCAGTTCTTC | CASSPQGTYNEQFF
TRBJ2-4 | . | TRBV2 | . | TGTGCCAGCAGTTCCCCCCAGTCCTTAGCCAAAAACATTCAGTACTTC | CASSSPQSLAKNIQYF
TRBJ2-1 | TRBD2 | TRBV28 | . | TGTGCCAGCAACCCGACTAGCGGCACCCATGAGCAGTTCTTC | CASNPTSGTHEQFF
TRBJ2-7 | . | TRBV6-6 | . | TGTGCCAGCAATCCCGGGGGAGCGACCGCCTCCTACGAGCAGTACTTC | CASNPGGATASYEQYF
TRBJ1-2 | . | TRBV14 | . | TGTGCCAGCAGCGGGGGGGCCCTTGCCCTCTATGGCTACACCTTC | CASSGGALALYGYTF
TRBJ1-5 | . | TRBV6-5 | . | TGTGCCAGCAGCCACAGGAATCAGCCCCAGCATTTT | CASSHRNQPQHF
TRBJ2-1 | TRBD1 | TRBV4-1 | once | TGCGCCAGCAGCCCTGGGACAGGACGGAGACTCAACAATGAGCAGTTCTTC | CASSPGTGRRLNNEQFF
TRBJ2-1 | . | TRBV5-1 | . | TGCGCCAGCAGCCCTGGGGGCTCATCTCAGGGGTACAATGAGCAGTTCTTC | CASSPGGSSQGYNEQFF
TRBJ1-2 | . | TRBV7-9 | once | TGTGCCAGCAGCTGGGGGGAAACGGACTATGGCTACACCTTC | CASSWGETDYGYTF
TRBJ1-3 | . | TRBV10-3 | . | TGTGCCTCATCCCCGGGGGGGGAAGCCATATATTTT | CASSPGGEAIYF
TRBJ2-2 | . | TRBV30 | . | TGTGCCTGGATTCCCCGCGGGGCGAGGGTTAACACCGGGGAGCTGTTTTTT | CAWIPRGARVNTGELFF
TRBJ1-5 | . | TRBV6-1 | . | TGTGCCAGCAGTGACCCCCTCGGTGGCAATCAGCCCCAGCATTTT | CASSDPLGGNQPQHF
TRBJ2-3 | TRBD2 | TRBV28 | . | TGTGCCAGCAGTTCAGCGGGAGGAGGCGATACGCAGTATTTT | CASSSAGGGDTQYF
TRBJ2-1 | . | TRBV7-9 | once | TGTGCCAGCAGCTCTGGGACTGGAGCGGAGCAGTTCTTC | CASSSGTGAEQFF
TRBJ2-3 | TRBD2 | TRBV6-4 | . | TGTGCCAGCAGTGACTCCGCGGGAGGCGGAGGCACAGATACGCAGTATTTT | CASSDSAGGGGTDTQYF